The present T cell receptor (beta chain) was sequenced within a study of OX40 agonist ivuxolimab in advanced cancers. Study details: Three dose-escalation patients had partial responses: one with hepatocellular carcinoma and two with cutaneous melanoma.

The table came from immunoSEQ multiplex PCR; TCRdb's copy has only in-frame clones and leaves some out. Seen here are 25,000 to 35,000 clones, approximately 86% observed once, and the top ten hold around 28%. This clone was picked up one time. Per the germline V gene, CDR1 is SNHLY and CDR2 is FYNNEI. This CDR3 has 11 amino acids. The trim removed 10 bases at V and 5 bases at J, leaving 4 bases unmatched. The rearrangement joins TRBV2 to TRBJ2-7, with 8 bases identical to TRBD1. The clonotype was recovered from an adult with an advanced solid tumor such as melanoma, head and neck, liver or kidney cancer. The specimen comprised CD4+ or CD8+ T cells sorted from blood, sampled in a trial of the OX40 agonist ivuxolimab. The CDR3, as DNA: TGTGCCACCCACAGGGGGAACGAGCAGTACTTC. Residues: CATHRGNEQYF.